The clone carrying this T cell receptor beta chain has a handful of counts. Its antigen is unidentified. The data are from a study of T cells after yellow fever vaccination. For TCR, cDNA came from 5'RACE template switching, which added a universal primer site and UMIs. From the 5' RACE reads, TCRdb called clonotypes with MiXCR, one entry per CDR3 protein. The sample includes about 260,000 distinct CDR3 sequences, roughly 5.2% of them seen just once. Study outcomes and limitations: Primary-vaccination clones mostly resurfaced post-booster (nearly 97% CD4, just under 90% CD8). Contaminating bulk clonotypes could be abundant in FACS-sorted repertoires. Clonotypes appearing in both CD4 and CD8 compartments existed, and their share was small.

V was shortened by 4 bases and J by 1 base, with 13 bases between the two germline ends. Germline V gives CDR1 SGHRS, CDR2 YFSETQ. The CDR3 sequence is 15 residues long. The TCR comes from a young man who received the YFV17D yellow fever vaccine. Source: CD4+ T cells sorted from PBMCs, taken on the day of the yellow fever booster vaccination. This chain uses TRBV5-1 with TRBJ2-3, with D possibly matching TRBD2 (5 bases). In nucleotides, the CDR3 is TGCGCCAGCAGCGACCCCGCGCGGGGCACAGATACGCAGTATTTT. Amino acid sequence: CASSDPARGTDTQYF.